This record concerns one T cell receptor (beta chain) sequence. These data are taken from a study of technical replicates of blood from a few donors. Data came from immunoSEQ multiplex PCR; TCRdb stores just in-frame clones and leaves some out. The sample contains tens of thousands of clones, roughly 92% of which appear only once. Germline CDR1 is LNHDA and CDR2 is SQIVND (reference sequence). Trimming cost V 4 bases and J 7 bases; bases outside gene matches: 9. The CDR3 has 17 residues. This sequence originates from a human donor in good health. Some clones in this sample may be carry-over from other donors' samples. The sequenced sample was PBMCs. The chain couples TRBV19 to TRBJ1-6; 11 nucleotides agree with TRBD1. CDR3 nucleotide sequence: TGTGCCAGTAGTACCGGACAGGGGGCTTTACGGAATTCACCCCTCCACTTT. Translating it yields CASSTGQGALRNSPLHF. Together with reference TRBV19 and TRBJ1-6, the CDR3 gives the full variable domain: DGGITQSPKYLFRKEGQNVTLSCEQNLNHDAMYWYRQDPGQGLRLIYYSQIVNDFQKGDIAEGYSVSREKKESFPLTVTSAQKNPTAFYLCASSTGQGALRNSPLHFGNGTRLTVT.